This passage covers 23 T cell receptor beta chains from one sample sequenced in a study of T cell responses to AZD1222 COVID-19 vaccine (dated by TCRdb to about 2021). Libraries came from the immunoSEQ multiplex PCR assay. Sourced from immuneACCESS, this table was stored by TCRdb with only in-frame sequences that have V and J called. A share of the clones is absent; for the studies checked, an unresolved V gene accounts for under half, and the remainder has no known explanation. In all, the sample holds 150,000 to 200,000 clones, and less than 95% of those were seen once. The ten largest account for approximately 5.9% of the sample. This sample's time point label indicates: about 28 days (+/-7) after the second vaccine dose. The sample was peripheral blood, taken 28 days after the second AZD1222 dose. The source of these receptors is an adult who received the AZD1222 COVID-19 vaccine.

The chain has TRBV11-1 and TRBJ1-2, with 7 bases fitting TRBD1. The CDR3 consists of 12 residues. Germline CDR1 is SGHAT and CDR2 is FQDESV (reference sequence). J gave up 7 bases and V 5 bases, and 4 bases lay outside the gene matches. CDR3 in DNA: TGTGCCAGCAGCCCGACAGGGTCTGGCTACACCTTC. This encodes CASSPTGSGYTF.

V gene TRBV10-3 combines with J gene TRBJ2-5, with TRBD1 matching over 8 bases. This CDR3 is 16 amino acids long. V lost 0 bases and J lost 5; bases outside the gene matches: 8. In germline, CDR1 is ENHRY, CDR2 SYGVKD. The CDR3 DNA is TGTGCCATCAGTGAGTCCAGGGGGCTAGAGGCGGAGACCCAGTACTTC. Its protein product is CAISESRGLEAETQYF.

J is TRBJ1-3 and V is TRBV11-2; D gene uncertain. CDR3 length: 16 amino acids. V was clipped by 5 bases and J by 0 bases, with 14 bases between them. Germline CDR1 SGHAT, CDR2 FQNNGV. CDR3 amino acids: CASSRRGVFSGNTIYF. In DNA form, the CDR3 reads TGTGCCAGCAGCCGACGCGGGGTGTTCTCTGGAAACACCATATATTTT.

This clone was seen once. A read error may account for a junction end that differs from germline. This chain joins TRBV4-1 and TRBJ1-5; TRBD1 aligns across 8 bases. The germline gives CDR1 MGHRA, CDR2 YSYEKL. CDR3 length: 14 residues. The CDR3 DNA follows: TGCGCCAGCAGCCAGCCAACCGGGACAGGACTCCTCATCTTT. It is translated as CASSQPTGTGLLIF.

The J gene is TRBJ1-6, the V gene TRBV7-9, with D hard to call. This CDR3 has 14 residues. V was clipped by 5 bases and J by 10 bases, with 15 bases between them. The germline gives CDR1 SEHNR, CDR2 FQNEAQ (reference sequence). The CDR3 DNA is TGTGCCAGCAGCCTAGGGCAAGTCGGATCACCCCTCCACTTT. This translates into CASSLGQVGSPLHF.

V usage is TRBV24-1 and J usage is TRBJ2-5, with 13 nucleotides matching TRBD2. Germline V gives CDR1 KGHDR, CDR2 SFDVKD. The trim removed 7 bases at V and 2 bases at J, leaving 6 bases unmatched. The CDR3 consists of 16 residues. The CDR3 reads CATSFGLAGEQETQYF. The DNA for the CDR3 is TGTGCCACCAGCTTCGGACTAGCGGGGGAGCAAGAGACCCAGTACTTC.

A remark on this clone: A much larger clonotype is one base distant, so this may be a read error. The same CDR3 also results from other DNA sequences found in this sample. The chain is built from TRBV5-4 and TRBJ1-2; the D gene is possibly TRBD1 (6 bases). The CDR3 extends over 13 amino acids. Germline V gene sequence: CDR1 SGHNT, CDR2 YYREEE (reference sequence). V lost 0 bases to trimming and J lost 3 bases, with 6 bases between them. CDR3 DNA sequence: TGTGCCAGCAGCTTGGACAGGGACTATGGCTACACCTTC. Protein product: CASSLDRDYGYTF.

This chain links TRBV28 with TRBJ2-6; TRBD2 matches 7 bases. Germline-derived CDR1 and CDR2 are MDHEN and SYDVKM. The CDR3 loop spans 14 amino acids. J was trimmed by 10 bases and V by 6 bases; bases with no gene match: 9. The CDR3 DNA reads TGTGCCAGCAGCCCGGCCGGGAGGCAGAACGTCCTGACTTTC. It encodes CASSPAGRQNVLTF.

The V gene is TRBV5-6, the J gene TRBJ2-3, with 8 bases matching TRBD1. The CDR3 covers 17 residues. The J segment lost 1 base and the V segment lost 3 bases, leaving 10 bases of the junction unmatched. Germline V gene sequence: CDR1 SGHDT, CDR2 YYEEEE. The CDR3 loop reads CASSSVGQGGGTDTQYF. CDR3 DNA: TGTGCCAGCAGCTCGGTTGGACAGGGCGGAGGCACAGATACGCAGTATTTT.

This chain joins TRBV30 and TRBJ2-3; D unresolved. V was clipped by 3 bases and J by 6 bases, with 10 bases between them. CDR3 length: 12 residues. Germline V gene lookup returns CDR1 GTSNPN and CDR2 SVGIG (reference sequence). The CDR3 DNA sequence: TGTGCCTGGAGCCTCCTGGGGGATACGCAGTATTTT. Its translation: CAWSLLGDTQYF.

This clone was observed a single time. The genes are TRBV15 and TRBJ2-7, with a possible D match to TRBD2 (6 bases). The V gene lost 2 bases and the J gene lost 4 bases, with 15 bases spanning the gap. This CDR3 has 15 amino acids. The V gene's germline CDR1 is LNHNV and CDR2 YYDKDF (reference sequence). The CDR3 DNA sequence: TGTGCCACCAGCAGAAACCGGGACTCGGGGTACGAGCAGTACTTC. It translates to CATSRNRDSGYEQYF.

This chain links TRBV4-1 with TRBJ1-3; D gene unclear. The CDR3 has 14 residues. Trimming removed 1 base from V and 4 bases from J, with 8 bases in between. Per the germline V gene, CDR1 is MGHRA and CDR2 is YSYEKL. The CDR3 region has the DNA TGCGCCAGCAGCCAAGGTCAAGGAGGAAACACCATATATTTT. It is translated as CASSQGQGGNTIYF.

The rearrangement links TRBV7-3 to TRBJ1-1, with a possible D match to TRBD1 (5 bases). This CDR3 has 13 residues. Trimming removed 6 bases from V and 1 base from J, with 9 bases in between. Looked up from germline, CDR1 is SGHTA and CDR2 is FQGTGA. This CDR3 is CASRRDGNTEAFF. CDR3 nucleotide sequence: TGTGCCAGCAGAAGGGACGGGAACACTGAAGCTTTCTTT.

J is TRBJ2-3 and V is TRBV7-2, with D tentatively TRBD1 (5 bases). Germline V gives CDR1 SGHTA, CDR2 FQGNSA. The germline V and J ends were trimmed by 2 bases and 2 bases, with 8 bases remaining between them. This CDR3 contains 14 residues. CDR3 bases: TGTGCCAGCAGCTTACGGACAACCACAGATACGCAGTATTTT. Translated: CASSLRTTTDTQYF.

The chain employs TRBV28 and TRBJ1-6; D is unclear. Between the trimmed V and J ends, which lost 10 bases and 0 bases, there was a span of 13 bases. The length of the CDR3 is 15 residues. Germline V gives CDR1 MDHEN, CDR2 SYDVKM. The CDR3 is CATLLDSSYNSPLHF. The CDR3 DNA follows: TGTGCCACCCTACTGGATAGCTCCTATAATTCACCCCTCCACTTT.

The chain has TRBV7-3 and TRBJ2-5, with D possibly matching TRBD1 (5 bases). The germline V gene has CDR1 SGHTA and CDR2 FQGTGA. The CDR3 extends over 14 amino acids. V lost 1 base and J lost 4, with 10 bases in between. Written as DNA, the CDR3 is TGTGCCAGCAGCTTAAATCTGGGGCCAGAGACCCAGTACTTC. This sequence encodes CASSLNLGPETQYF. Supplemented by reference TRBV7-3 and TRBJ2-5, the full variable domain reads GAGVSQTPSNKVTEKGKYVELRCDPISGHTALYWYRQSLGQGPEFLIYFQGTGAADDSGLPNDRFFAVRPEGSVSTLKIQRTERGDSAVYLCASSLNLGPETQYFGPGTRLLVL.

This chain uses TRBV7-2 with TRBJ2-7; a possible D gene is TRBD2 (6 bases). CDR3 length equals 14 residues. The V end lost 5 bases, the J end lost 2 bases, and 13 bases lay between the germline ends. Germline V gene data show CDR1 as SGHTA and CDR2 as FQGNSA. This CDR3 reads CASSPSGLAYEQYF. The DNA of the CDR3 is TGTGCCAGCAGCCCCAGCGGGTTAGCCTACGAGCAGTACTTC.

This chain connects TRBV25-1 to TRBJ1-2, with D possibly TRBD1 on 6 matching bases. Per the germline V gene, CDR1 is MGHDK and CDR2 is SYGVNS. This CDR3 has 14 residues. V lost 4 bases and J 4 bases, leaving 13 bases between the germline ends. CDR3 sequence reads: CASSGKGGTYGYTF. The CDR3, as DNA: TGTGCCAGCAGTGGAAAAGGGGGGACCTATGGCTACACCTTC.

Turning to this clone: The identical CDR3 is also encoded by other nucleotide sequences in the sample. The V call is TRBV11-3, the J call TRBJ2-3, with D possibly TRBD2 on 6 matching bases. This CDR3 is 15 amino acids long. The V end lost 1 base, the J end lost 0 bases, and 8 bases lay between the germline ends. CDR1 is SGHNT, CDR2 YENEEA, per germline. The CDR3 region is CASSLGGTSTDTQYF. The CDR3 nucleotides are TGTGCCAGCAGCTTAGGCGGGACTAGCACAGATACGCAGTATTTT.

The rearrangement joins TRBV10-3 to TRBJ2-1; D might be TRBD2 (6 bases). Germline V CDR1 and CDR2: ENHRY, SYGVKD. CDR3 length: 13 amino acids. V lost 10 bases and J 5 bases, leaving 15 bases between the germline ends. The CDR3 coding sequence is TGTGCCACCGGGACTGCGACGGACAATGAGCAGTTCTTC. Protein sequence: CATGTATDNEQFF.

The V and J genes are TRBV13 and TRBJ2-6, with D unresolved. The CDR3 is 15 amino acids. Per germline, CDR1 PRHDT and CDR2 FYEKMQ (reference sequence). Trimming left V 2 bases short and J 2 bases short, with 7 bases between. CDR3 region: CASSLQSAGANVLTF. The CDR3 nucleotides read TGTGCCAGCAGCTTACAATCGGCTGGGGCCAACGTCCTGACTTTC.

The V call is TRBV4-1, the J call TRBJ1-2, with 9 nucleotides matching TRBD1. This CDR3 spans 14 amino acids. V lost 5 bases, J lost 5 bases, and 6 bases stayed unmatched. Germline CDR1 reads MGHRA; CDR2 reads YSYEKL. This chain's CDR3 is CASSMDRGTYGYTF. For the CDR3, the DNA is TGCGCCAGCAGCATGGACAGGGGCACATATGGCTACACCTTC.

This clone came up a few times. The chain combines TRBV30 with TRBJ1-6, with 8 bases lining up with TRBD1. This CDR3 is built from 15 residues. Germline V gives CDR1 GTSNPN, CDR2 SVGIG (reference sequence). Unmatched junction bases numbered 9, after V lost 5 bases and J lost 6 bases. CDR3 sequence reads: CAWRSQGASNSPLHF. CDR3 nucleotides: TGTGCCTGGCGTTCGCAGGGGGCGTCTAATTCACCCCTCCACTTT.